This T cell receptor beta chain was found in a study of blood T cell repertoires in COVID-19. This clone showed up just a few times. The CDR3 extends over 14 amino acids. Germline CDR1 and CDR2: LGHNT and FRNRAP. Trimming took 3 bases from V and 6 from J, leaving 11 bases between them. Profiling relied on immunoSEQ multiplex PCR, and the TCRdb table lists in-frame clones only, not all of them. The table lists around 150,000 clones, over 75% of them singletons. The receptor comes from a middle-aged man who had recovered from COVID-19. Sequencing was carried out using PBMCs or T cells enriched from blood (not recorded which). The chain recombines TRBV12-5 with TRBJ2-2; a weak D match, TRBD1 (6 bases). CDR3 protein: CASGLQGMAGELFF. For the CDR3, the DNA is TGTGCTAGTGGTTTACAGGGAATGGCCGGGGAGCTGTTTTTT. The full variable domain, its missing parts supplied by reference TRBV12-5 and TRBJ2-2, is DARVTQTPRHKVTEMGQEVTMRCQPILGHNTVFWYRQTMMQGLELLAYFRNRAPLDDSGMPKDRFSAEMPDATLATLKIQPSEPRDSAVYFCASGLQGMAGELFFGEGSRLTVL.